The clone carrying this TCR beta chain appeared once. Only in-frame clones appear in the TCRdb table, and some are missing; sequencing was by immunoSEQ multiplex PCR. The table includes 110,000 or so clones, about 62% detected once. The sample comes from a study of shared clonotypes between healthy human individuals. Per the germline V gene, CDR1 is SGHRS and CDR2 is YFSETQ. The CDR3 contains 15 residues. Trimming took off 5 bases at V and 4 bases at J, with 15 bases between the two ends. The sequence came from a woman aged 25 to 45 in good health. The gene calls are TRBV5-1 and TRBJ1-4; TRBD1 is a possible D gene (6 bases). The sample consisted of memory CD8+ T cells sorted from blood. The subset here: CD45RO+ cells pooled with CCR7-negative TemRA cells. The CDR3, as DNA: TGCGCCAGCAGGGAAACGACAGGAAATAATGAAAAACTGTTTTTT. Protein: CASRETTGNNEKLFF.